This record looks at one T cell receptor beta chain sequence and its context. This record belongs to a study of blood T cell repertoires in COVID-19. The germline V gene has CDR1 SGHTA and CDR2 FQGNSA. CDR3 length: 16 amino acids. Losses at the gene ends were 1 base for V and 3 bases for J; bases not matched to a gene: 4. TCRdb keeps only in-frame clones here, not all; method: immunoSEQ multiplex PCR. The table records over 100,000 clones, around 80% of them present only once. This clonotype was obtained from a woman older than 75 with acute or convalescent COVID-19. This rearrangement joins TRBV7-2 to TRBJ2-7, with 12 bases lining up with TRBD1. Specimen: peripheral blood. CDR3 in amino acids: CASSLGRDRGLYEQYF. The CDR3 DNA reads as TGTGCCAGCAGCTTAGGAAGGGACAGGGGGCTCTACGAGCAGTACTTC. Supplemented by reference TRBV7-2 and TRBJ2-7, the full variable domain reads GAGVSQSPSNKVTEKGKDVELRCDPISGHTALYWYRQSLGQGLEFLIYFQGNSAPDKSGLPSDRFSAERTGGSVSTLTIQRTQQEDSAVYLCASSLGRDRGLYEQYFGPGTRLTVT.